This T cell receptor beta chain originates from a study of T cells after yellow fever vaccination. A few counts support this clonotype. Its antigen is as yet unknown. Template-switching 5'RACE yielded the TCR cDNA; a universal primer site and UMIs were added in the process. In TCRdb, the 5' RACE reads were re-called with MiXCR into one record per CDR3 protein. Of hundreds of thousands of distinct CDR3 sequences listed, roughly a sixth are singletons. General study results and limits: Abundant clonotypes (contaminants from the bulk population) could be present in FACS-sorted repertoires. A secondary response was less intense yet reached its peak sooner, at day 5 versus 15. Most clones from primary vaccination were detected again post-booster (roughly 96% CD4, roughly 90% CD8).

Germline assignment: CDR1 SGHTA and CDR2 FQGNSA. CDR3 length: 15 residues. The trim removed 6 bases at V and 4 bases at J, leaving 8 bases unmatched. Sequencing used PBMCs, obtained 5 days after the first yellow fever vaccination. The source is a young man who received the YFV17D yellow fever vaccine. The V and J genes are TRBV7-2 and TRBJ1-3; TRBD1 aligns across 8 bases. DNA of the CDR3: TGTGCCAGCAGTCGACAGGGGAGGTCCGGAAACACCATATATTTT. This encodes CASSRQGRSGNTIYF.